This T cell receptor beta chain stems from a study of response to subunit inactivated influenza vaccine. In this sample, this clonotype turned up a few times. The germline gives CDR1 SNHLY, CDR2 FYNNEI. V lost 6 bases and J lost 7, with 12 bases in between. CDR3 size: 12 residues. TCRdb independently ran MiXCR on the RT-PCR reads; one entry per CDR3 protein. This repertoire shows 450,000 to 700,000 distinct CDR3 sequences, approximately 14% found once; its top ten account for approximately 10%. The chain carries TRBV2 and TRBJ2-5; D is perhaps TRBD1 (6 bases). The receptor's source is a man aged 45-65 years who received an inactivated influenza vaccine. The sample was PBMCs from blood, taken 11 to 12 days after vaccination. CDR3 region: CASSAVQGTQYF. CDR3 nucleotide sequence: TGTGCCAGCAGCGCAGTACAGGGGACCCAGTACTTC.